The rows below give T cell receptor beta chains drawn from one sample of a study of shared clonotypes between healthy human individuals. Clones were read by immunoSEQ multiplex PCR, and TCRdb kept only the in-frame ones, dropping some. This sample yields millions of clones, of which roughly 95% are seen a single time; 0.1% to 0.15% belongs to the top ten. The sample consisted of naive CD4+ T cells sorted from blood. The receptors derive from a man in his late teens or twenties in good health. CDR3s include the opening cysteine and the closing phenylalanine or tryptophan. The D gene is left open where the match is weak.

D: TRBD2; V: TRBV27; J: TRBJ2-7; CDR3: CASRPRGGNNHEQYF
D: TRBD1; V: TRBV30; J: TRBJ1-5; CDR3: CAWSRTGVNQPQHF
D: NA; V: TRBV5-4; J: TRBJ2-3; CDR3: CASSLAAGPDTQYF
D: TRBD2; V: TRBV4-1; J: TRBJ2-7; CDR3: CASSQGVAGTYEQYF
D: NA; V: TRBV9; J: TRBJ2-7; CDR3: CASTSPGYYEQYF
D: NA; V: TRBV6-1; J: TRBJ1-2; CDR3: CASSERRTNYGYTF
D: NA; V: TRBV7-6; J: TRBJ2-7; CDR3: CASSRDYEQYF
D: NA; V: TRBV5-8; J: TRBJ1-4; CDR3: CASSLDGVEKLFF
D: TRBD1; V: TRBV15; J: TRBJ1-3; CDR3: CATSRERDREVYF
D: TRBD1; V: TRBV7-2; J: TRBJ1-2; CDR3: CASSPDRVGYTF
D: NA; V: TRBV2; J: TRBJ2-1; CDR3: CASMASGAFYNEQFF
D: NA; V: TRBV9; J: TRBJ2-3; CDR3: CASSARDVTDTQYF
D: TRBD2; V: TRBV5-4; J: TRBJ2-3; CDR3: CASSTWTSGTTDTQYF
D: NA; V: TRBV9; J: TRBJ2-6; CDR3: CASSGRAGANVLTF
D: TRBD2; V: TRBV5-1; J: TRBJ2-1; CDR3: CASSLDAGEAYNEQFF
D: NA; V: TRBV11-2; J: TRBJ1-4; CDR3: CASSQNPGTNYNEKLFF
D: TRBD2; V: TRBV4-1; J: TRBJ2-1; CDR3: CASSPGTSGYNEQFF
D: TRBD1; V: TRBV6-6; J: TRBJ1-5; CDR3: CASSSGQGYQPQHF
D: NA; V: TRBV18; J: TRBJ2-2; CDR3: CASSPMAGSGELFF
D: NA; V: TRBV18; J: TRBJ1-3; CDR3: CASSTLQQSSGNTIYF
D: NA; V: TRBV5-1; J: TRBJ1-2; CDR3: CASSLVGGDGYTF
D: NA; V: TRBV10-3; J: TRBJ1-5; CDR3: CAISETWDINQPQHF
D: NA; V: TRBV30; J: TRBJ1-1; CDR3: CAWGRRGGPSLNTEAFF
D: NA; V: TRBV5-1; J: TRBJ1-1; CDR3: CASSLRSVRNTEAFF
D: NA; V: TRBV18; J: TRBJ2-5; CDR3: CASSPRSETQYF
D: NA; V: TRBV7-2; J: TRBJ2-2; CDR3: CASSDYHTGELFF
D: NA; V: TRBV5-1; J: TRBJ2-3; CDR3: CASSLPLDSQYF
D: NA; V: TRBV6-1; J: TRBJ2-3; CDR3: CASLTTPRNADTQYF
D: TRBD1; V: TRBV2; J: TRBJ2-5; CDR3: CASSLYPGQGMETQYF
D: TRBD1; V: TRBV4-2; J: TRBJ1-3; CDR3: CASSQAGQGGSGNTIYF
D: NA; V: TRBV11-2; J: TRBJ2-7; CDR3: CASSLERGLEQYF
D: TRBD1; V: TRBV5-6; J: TRBJ1-3; CDR3: CASSSGQGYRNTIYF
D: NA; V: TRBV9; J: TRBJ1-4; CDR3: CASSVEGRPGEKLFF
D: NA; V: TRBV25-1; J: TRBJ1-1; CDR3: CASSLKGNTEAFF
D: NA; V: TRBV12-5; J: TRBJ2-2; CDR3: CASGLVNTGELFF
D: TRBD1; V: TRBV5-4; J: TRBJ2-1; CDR3: CASSLGGTGPYNEQFF